One T cell receptor (beta chain) is described in this entry. Its target is not known. This PCR relied on a set of 60 Vbeta primers and 13 Jbeta primers. In the authors' workflow: As a later analysis found, there were tens of millions of unique TCR beta chains, of which some 10 million were shared. This table comes from immunoSEQ multiplex PCR, and its TCRdb copy is limited to in-frame clones, with some not included. V, J and clone size are those of that table, while D and trimming were read from the DNA. The sample consists of approximately 180,000 clones, around 86% of them appearing once. These data are taken from a study of cytomegalovirus exposure and HLA in healthy donors. Overall study findings and caveats: Among the CMV-associated chains, three were confirmed in vitro as specific for CMV antigens. Later work associated 16,951 TCR beta sequences with HLA alleles at 0.05 false discovery rate.

V lost 4 bases to trimming and J lost 0 bases; unmatched junction nucleotides: 4. CDR1 is ENHRY, CDR2 SYGVKD, per germline. The CDR3 consists of 15 residues. This clonotype originated in a woman under 30 in good health and CMV-seronegative. The gene calls are TRBV10-3 and TRBJ2-7, with TRBD1 matching over 9 bases. Sequencing input: PBMCs. DNA of the CDR3: TGTGCCATCAGTGGAGGGGACAGGGACTCCTACGAGCAGTACTTC. Translating gives CAISGGDRDSYEQYF.